The sequence of this T cell receptor (beta chain) was determined in a study of cytomegalovirus exposure and HLA in healthy donors. The overall study: Clustering assigned over 70% of the approximately 390 genotyped donors to the Caucasian-associated ancestry cluster.

PCR employed 60 Vbeta and 13 Jbeta primers. Method: immunoSEQ multiplex PCR; TCRdb's copy keeps in-frame clones and lacks some. Of more than 150,000 clones listed, around 82% are singletons. V dropped 5 bases and J dropped 2 bases, with 13 bases sitting between them. Germline V lookup: CDR1 MNHNS, CDR2 SASEGT. The CDR3 is 14 residues long. Study-wide findings and caveats: HLA alleles were associated with 15,000 to 20,000 TCR beta sequences in a later analysis at 0.05 false discovery rate.

Comment on this clone: The antigen remains undetermined.

V gene TRBV6-1 combines with J gene TRBJ2-7, with D maybe TRBD1 (6 bases). Sequenced sample: PBMCs. The clonotype originates from a boy between 2 and 10 years old in good health and CMV-seronegative. CDR3: CASSTSGAPYEQYF. CDR3 bases: TGTGCCAGCAGTACCTCAGGGGCCCCCTACGAGCAGTACTTC.